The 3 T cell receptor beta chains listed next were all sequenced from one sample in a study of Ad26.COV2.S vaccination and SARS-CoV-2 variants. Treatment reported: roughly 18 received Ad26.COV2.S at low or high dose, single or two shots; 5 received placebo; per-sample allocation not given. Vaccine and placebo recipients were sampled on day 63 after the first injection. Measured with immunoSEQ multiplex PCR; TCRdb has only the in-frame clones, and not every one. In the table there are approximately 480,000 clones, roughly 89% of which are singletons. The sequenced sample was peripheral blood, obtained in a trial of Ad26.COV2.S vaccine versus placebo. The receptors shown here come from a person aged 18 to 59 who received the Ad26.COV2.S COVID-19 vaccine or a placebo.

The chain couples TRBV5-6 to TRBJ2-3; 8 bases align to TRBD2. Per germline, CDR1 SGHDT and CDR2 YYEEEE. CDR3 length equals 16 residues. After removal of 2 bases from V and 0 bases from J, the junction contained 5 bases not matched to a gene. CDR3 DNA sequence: TGTGCCAGCAGCTTCCAGCGGGAGAGGAGCACAGATACGCAGTATTTT. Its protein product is CASSFQRERSTDTQYF.

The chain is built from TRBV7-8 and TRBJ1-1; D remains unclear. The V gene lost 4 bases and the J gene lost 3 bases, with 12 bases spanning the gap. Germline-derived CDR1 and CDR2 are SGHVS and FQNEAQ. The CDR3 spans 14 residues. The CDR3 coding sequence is TGTGCCAGCAGCTCCCGACTGAAGGACACTGAAGCTTTCTTT. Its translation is CASSSRLKDTEAFF.

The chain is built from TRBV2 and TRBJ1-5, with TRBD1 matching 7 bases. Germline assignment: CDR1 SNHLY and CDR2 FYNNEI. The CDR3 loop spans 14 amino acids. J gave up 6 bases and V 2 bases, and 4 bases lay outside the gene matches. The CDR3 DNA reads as TGTGCCAGCAGTGAAAGGCAGGGGGGTCAGCCCCAGCATTTT. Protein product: CASSERQGGQPQHF.